A single sample gave rise to the 22 T cell receptor beta chains below, sequenced in a study of shared clonotypes between healthy human individuals. Clones were sequenced by immunoSEQ multiplex PCR, and TCRdb holds only the in-frame ones, with some missing. Among about 960,000 clones listed, approximately 80% were seen once. Sequences were obtained from memory CD4+ T cells sorted from blood. The subset is: CD45RA-negative fraction. These receptors originate from a man younger than 35 in good health.

The CDR3 bases are TGTGCCGCCCGGGACGGAAATCAGCCCCAGCATTTT. Protein sequence: CAARDGNQPQHF. The chain is built from TRBV10-3 and TRBJ1-5, with D maybe TRBD1 (5 bases). The germline CDR1 and CDR2 sequences are ENHRY and SYGVKD. The CDR3 contains 12 residues. V dropped 11 bases and J dropped 4 bases, with 12 bases sitting between them.

V gene TRBV2 combines with J gene TRBJ2-3; 8 bases match TRBD2. After removal of 4 bases from V and 2 bases from J, the junction contained 5 bases not matched to a gene. Germline lookup yields CDR1 SNHLY and CDR2 FYNNEI. The CDR3 runs to 15 residues. The CDR3 loop reads CASSAQRGITDTQYF. CDR3 DNA: TGTGCCAGCAGTGCCCAGCGGGGGATCACAGATACGCAGTATTTT.

The chain couples TRBV15 to TRBJ2-5, with D uncertain. Trimming pared 1 base from V and 1 base from J, leaving 7 bases between. This CDR3 is 14 amino acids long. Germline-derived CDR1 and CDR2 are LNHNV and YYDKDF (reference sequence). The CDR3 is CATSRGNGQETQYF. The CDR3 nucleotides read TGTGCCACCAGCAGAGGAAACGGCCAAGAGACCCAGTACTTC.

The chain uses TRBV2 and TRBJ2-1; D unresolved. Trimming took off 6 bases at V and 7 bases at J, with 13 bases between the two ends. CDR1 and CDR2 (germline): SNHLY, FYNNEI. This CDR3 is 13 amino acids long. The CDR3: CASSPRLLNEQFF. CDR3 DNA: TGTGCCAGCAGCCCGAGGCTACTAAATGAGCAGTTCTTC.

The rearrangement joins TRBV7-9 to TRBJ2-7; TRBD1 matches 9 bases. V trimming: 4 bases; J trimming: 3 bases; junction bases outside the gene matches: 4. Per germline, CDR1 SEHNR and CDR2 FQNEAQ (reference sequence). The CDR3 contains 14 residues. The CDR3 bases are TGTGCCAGCAGCTCCTGGGACAGGGACTACGAGCAGTACTTC. Translating gives CASSSWDRDYEQYF. Drawing the rest from reference TRBV7-9 and TRBJ2-7, the complete variable domain is DTGVSQNPRHKITKRGQNVTFRCDPISEHNRLYWYRQTLGQGPEFLTYFQNEAQLEKSRLLSDRFSAERPKGSFSTLEIQRTEQGDSAMYLCASSSWDRDYEQYFGPGTRLTVT.

The table lists this clone with a count of one. CDR3 loop: CASSVSGLATGELFF. The CDR3 nucleotides are TGTGCCAGCAGCGTATCGGGACTAGCGACCGGGGAGCTGTTTTTT. The chain has TRBV9 and TRBJ2-2, with 10 bases lining up with TRBD2. Germline-derived CDR1 and CDR2 are SGDLS and YYNGEE. This CDR3 has 15 residues. V was clipped by 1 base and J by 5 bases; unmatched bases: 2.

This chain links TRBV6-1 with TRBJ2-2; D unclear. From germline, CDR1 is MNHNS and CDR2 SASEGT. Trimming left V 3 bases short and J 2 bases short, with 10 bases between. The length of the CDR3 is 15 residues. This chain's CDR3 is CASSEKVVNTGELFF. CDR3 DNA sequence: TGTGCCAGCAGTGAGAAGGTTGTTAACACCGGGGAGCTGTTTTTT.

In its sample, this clone was seen many times. Other DNA sequences in the sample encode the same CDR3. V is TRBV15 and J is TRBJ1-4; TRBD1 is a possible D gene (5 bases). Trimming removed 9 bases from V and 5 bases from J, with 16 bases in between. From germline, CDR1 is LNHNV and CDR2 YYDKDF (reference sequence). The CDR3 consists of 14 residues. The CDR3 loop is CATRTGTENEKLFF. CDR3 DNA: TGTGCCACGCGAACCGGGACGGAGAATGAAAAACTGTTTTTT.

This chain links TRBV7-8 with TRBJ2-7, with D hard to call. This CDR3 is built from 12 residues. V gave up 5 bases and J gave up 4 bases, with 9 bases separating them. CDR1 SGHVS and CDR2 FQNEAQ come from the germline V gene. The CDR3 bases are TGTGCCAGCAGCCAACTACGATACGAGCAGTACTTC. It specifies CASSQLRYEQYF.

About this clone itself: In the same sample, other DNA sequences code for this CDR3. The chain links TRBV28 to TRBJ2-5; 7 bases are a match to TRBD2. Germline V CDR1 and CDR2: MDHEN, SYDVKM. The CDR3 has 15 amino acids. V was clipped by 4 bases and J by 1 base; unmatched bases: 6. The CDR3 DNA sequence: TGTGCCAGCAGTTCCTCGGGGGGACCCCAAGAGACCCAGTACTTC. This translates into CASSSSGGPQETQYF.

This clone was counted once. Being one base from a much bigger clone, this may be a read error. At the DNA level, this CDR3 is encoded by other sequences in the same sample as well. The V gene is TRBV6-5, the J gene TRBJ1-1; D call uncertain. The germline V gene has CDR1 MNHEY and CDR2 SVGAGI. The V and J ends lost 0 bases and 1 base respectively, with 3 bases between them. The CDR3 runs to 13 residues. This CDR3 is CASSYSRNTEAFF. The CDR3 DNA is TGTGCCAGCAGTTACTCGAGGAACACTGAAGCTTTCTTT.

This rearrangement joins TRBV19 to TRBJ1-1; no reliable D call. Germline V gene sequence: CDR1 LNHDA, CDR2 SQIVND (reference sequence). The CDR3 extends over 17 amino acids. The V gene lost 3 bases and the J gene lost 1 base, with 18 bases spanning the gap. The CDR3 sequence is CASSIQAETKWNTEAFF. DNA for the CDR3: TGTGCCAGTAGTATCCAGGCAGAAACTAAATGGAACACTGAAGCTTTCTTT. Filled out from reference TRBV19 and TRBJ1-1, the complete variable domain reads DGGITQSPKYLFRKEGQNVTLSCEQNLNHDAMYWYRQDPGQGLRLIYYSQIVNDFQKGDIAEGYSVSREKKESFPLTVTSAQKNPTAFYLCASSIQAETKWNTEAFFGQGTRLTVV.

The chain employs TRBV19 and TRBJ2-7; D is perhaps TRBD1 (6 bases). The germline V gene has CDR1 LNHDA and CDR2 SQIVND (reference sequence). This CDR3 contains 13 residues. V was pared by 7 bases and J by 2 bases, with 12 bases between. The CDR3 loop is CASMGATTYEQYF. In DNA, the CDR3 is TGTGCCAGTATGGGGGCTACGACCTACGAGCAGTACTTC.

This clone was seen a few times. V and J are TRBV30 and TRBJ2-2, with D perhaps given as TRBD1 or TRBD2 (5 bases each). Trimming shortened V by 1 base and J by 3 bases, and 9 bases separated the two germline ends. The CDR3 has 14 residues. The germline V gene encodes CDR1 GTSNPN and CDR2 SVGIG (reference sequence). The CDR3: CAWSGGIHTGELFF. CDR3 nucleotide sequence: TGTGCCTGGAGTGGGGGGATACACACCGGGGAGCTGTTTTTT.

The V gene is TRBV28, the J gene TRBJ1-6; 9 bases map to TRBD1. Germline CDR1 MDHEN, CDR2 SYDVKM. The length of the CDR3 is 14 residues. Trimming removed 7 bases from V and 9 bases from J; junction bases left unmatched: 7. CDR3 amino acids: CASKAGTGISPLHF. The CDR3 DNA sequence: TGTGCCAGCAAGGCCGGGACAGGGATTTCACCCCTCCACTTT.

CDR3 residues: CASRGTAYAEQYF. In DNA form, the CDR3 reads TGTGCCAGCAGAGGGACAGCGTACGCCGAGCAGTACTTC. The chain employs TRBV11-2 and TRBJ2-7; 7 bases are shared with TRBD1. V was pared by 6 bases and J by 6 bases, with 8 bases of the junction left unmatched. The CDR3 runs to 13 residues. CDR1 is SGHAT and CDR2 is FQNNGV in the germline V gene.

The V call is TRBV2, the J call TRBJ2-2; perhaps TRBD2 as D (6 bases). The V end lost 1 base, the J end lost 6 bases, and 21 bases lay between the germline ends. The CDR3 contains 18 residues. Germline CDR1 and CDR2: SNHLY and FYNNEI. CDR3 in amino acids: CASSEGISAGTPSGELFF. The DNA of the CDR3 is TGTGCCAGCAGTGAAGGGATATCGGCCGGGACTCCATCCGGGGAGCTGTTTTTT. The entire variable domain, with the rest obtained from reference TRBV2 and TRBJ2-2, is as follows: EPEVTQTPSHQVTQMGQEVILRCVPISNHLYFYWYRQILGQKVEFLVSFYNNEISEKSEIFDDQFSVERPDGSNFTLKIRSTKLEDSAMYFCASSEGISAGTPSGELFFGEGSRLTVL.

The chain employs TRBV18 and TRBJ2-5; D is unclear. The germline V gene encodes CDR1 KGHSH and CDR2 LQKENI. The CDR3 has 12 amino acids. Deletions cut 4 bases from V and 4 bases from J, with 7 bases between. The chain's CDR3 is CASSREGETQYF. The CDR3, as DNA: TGTGCCAGCTCACGGGAAGGAGAGACCCAGTACTTC.

The CDR3 is CASSDMQGYEQYF. The CDR3 region has the DNA TGTGCCAGCAGTGATATGCAGGGCTACGAGCAGTACTTC. This chain uses TRBV6-1 with TRBJ2-7; weak D call: TRBD1 (5 bases). The germline V gene has CDR1 MNHNS and CDR2 SASEGT. V was trimmed by 3 bases and J by 3 bases, leaving 9 bases between them. The CDR3 sequence is 13 residues long.

V gene TRBV5-1 combines with J gene TRBJ2-7, with 7 nucleotides matching TRBD1. Germline assignment: CDR1 SGHRS and CDR2 YFSETQ. The J segment lost 2 bases and the V segment lost 4 bases, leaving 9 bases of the junction unmatched. This CDR3 comprises 15 residues. The CDR3 sequence is CASSPGTVSPYEQYF. As DNA, the CDR3 is TGCGCCAGCAGCCCCGGGACAGTAAGTCCCTACGAGCAGTACTTC.

The chain joins TRBV5-4 to TRBJ2-5; 9 nucleotides match TRBD2. The CDR3 contains 16 residues. CDR1 is SGHNT, CDR2 YYREEE, per germline (reference sequence). Trimming at V came to 0 bases and at J to 5 bases, leaving 8 bases not matched to a gene. CDR3 bases: TGTGCCAGCAGCTTGGGTTTAGCGGGAGTTTATGAGACCCAGTACTTC. Translation gives CASSLGLAGVYETQYF.

This clone has just a few counts. This chain links TRBV19 with TRBJ1-6; 8 bases match TRBD1. The germline V gene encodes CDR1 LNHDA and CDR2 SQIVND (reference sequence). This CDR3 contains 15 residues. V was pared by 5 bases and J by 7 bases, with 7 bases of the junction left unmatched. The DNA of the CDR3 is TGTGCCAGTAGTCCGAATACAGGGGGGAATTCACCCCTCCACTTT. Translation gives CASSPNTGGNSPLHF. The whole variable domain, filled in from reference TRBV19 and TRBJ1-6, reads DGGITQSPKYLFRKEGQNVTLSCEQNLNHDAMYWYRQDPGQGLRLIYYSQIVNDFQKGDIAEGYSVSREKKESFPLTVTSAQKNPTAFYLCASSPNTGGNSPLHFGNGTRLTVT.